The 30 T cell receptor beta chains given below trace back to one sample, sequenced in a study of immune heterogeneity within non-small cell lung tumors. Multiplex PCR amplified TCR beta CDR3 with 32 V and 13 J primers. TCRdb re-derived calls from the multiplex PCR reads in MiXCR, one entry per CDR3 protein. Of approximately 29,000 distinct CDR3 sequences listed, 25% to 30% are singletons. The starting template was genomic DNA from bulk tumor, around 610 ng per sample. Several spatially distant biopsies were obtained per primary tumor intraoperatively. Curative surgery was undertaken by patients, who had untreated, newly diagnosed non-small cell lung cancer. The sequenced sample consisted of lung tumor tissue. Receptors were obtained from a man in his forties with non-small cell lung cancer.

Turning to this clonotype: A much larger clonotype is one base distant, so this may be a read error. The chain is built from TRBV3-1 and TRBJ2-3; the D gene is possibly TRBD2 (5 bases). Germline CDR1 is LGHDT and CDR2 is YNNKEL (reference sequence). This CDR3 comprises 15 residues. The CDR3 protein is CANSQDPSFTDTQYF. The CDR3 coding sequence is TGTGCCAACAGCCAAGATCCTAGCTTCACAGATACGCAGTATTTT.

This clonotype appeared many times. The CDR3 sequence: CASSQGGGTGELFF. CDR3 nucleotide sequence: TGTGCCAGTAGTCAGGGGGGAGGGACCGGGGAGCTGTTTTTT. The J gene is TRBJ2-2, the V gene TRBV19; the D call may be TRBD1 or TRBD2 (7 bases each). The V gene lost 5 bases and the J gene lost 5 bases, with 12 bases spanning the gap. There are 14 residues in the CDR3. Looked up from germline, CDR1 is LNHDA and CDR2 is SQIVND (reference sequence).

For this clonotype: This sequence may be a read error, since a much larger clone differs from it by one base. The CDR3: CASSSVGLSYEQYF. DNA for the CDR3: TGTGCCAGCAGCTCGGTTGGACTCTCCTACGAGCAGTACTTC. This chain uses TRBV11-1 with TRBJ2-7; a weak D match, TRBD2 (5 bases). V was cut by 4 bases and J by 0 bases, with 10 bases left in between. Germline V gives CDR1 SGHAT, CDR2 FQDESV (reference sequence). The CDR3 loop spans 14 amino acids. The complete variable domain, with remaining parts taken from reference TRBV11-1 and TRBJ2-7, reads EAEVAQSPRYKITEKSQAVAFWCDPISGHATLYWYRQILGQGPELLVQFQDESVVDDSQLPKDRFSAERLKGVDSTLKIQPAELGDSAMYLCASSSVGLSYEQYFGPGTRLTVT.

About this clonotype itself: A much larger clone is a single base away; this may be a read error. V usage is TRBV9 and J usage is TRBJ1-1; D is undetermined. This CDR3 has 14 amino acids. Germline loops: CDR1 SGDLS, CDR2 YYNGEE. CDR3 amino acids: CTSSVDKYGESAFF. The DNA of the CDR3 is TGTACCAGCAGCGTAGACAAGTACGGGGAGTCAGCTTTCTTT.

Many counts were recorded for this clonotype. This chain connects TRBV15 to TRBJ1-3; D unclear. There are 15 residues in the CDR3. The V gene lost 2 bases and the J gene lost 0 bases, with 8 bases spanning the gap. CDR1 and CDR2 (germline): LNHNV, YYDKDF (reference sequence). CDR3 in amino acids: CATSRPTSSGNTIYF. The CDR3, as DNA: TGTGCCACCAGCAGACCGACAAGCTCTGGAAACACCATATATTTT.

This clonotype was found many times. The rearrangement links TRBV27 to TRBJ1-6; 8 bases are a match to TRBD1. V shed 5 bases and J 7 bases; nucleotides not matched to a gene: 7. The germline gives CDR1 MNHEY, CDR2 SMNVEV (reference sequence). The CDR3 spans 15 residues. This chain's CDR3 is CASSLQGAWNSPLHF. The CDR3 coding sequence is TGTGCCAGCAGTCTTCAGGGGGCTTGGAATTCACCCCTCCACTTT.

This clonotype was recorded only once. This may be a read error: a much more frequent sequence differs by one nucleotide. This chain connects TRBV6-2 or TRBV6-3 to TRBJ1-6; D gene unclear. Germline CDR1 reads MNHEY; CDR2 reads SVGEGT. CDR3 size: 12 residues. The CDR3 DNA follows: TGTGTCAGCAGTTACCTAAATTCACCCCTCCACTTT. Its translation is CVSSYLNSPLHF.

Concerning this clonotype itself: A much larger clone differs from this one at a single base, so this may be a read error. The rearrangement uses TRBV2 and TRBJ1-5, with 7 nucleotides matching TRBD1. Germline V gene lookup returns CDR1 SNHLY and CDR2 FYNNEI. The CDR3 has 13 residues. Here the CDR3 reads CAISAGGYAAQHF. The DNA for the CDR3 is TGTGCCATCAGTGCAGGGGGATACGCGGCCCAGCATTTT.

This chain connects TRBV6-1 to TRBJ1-4; D perhaps matches TRBD1 (6 bases). CDR1 and CDR2 (germline): MNHNS, SASEGT. V was shortened by 7 bases and J by 4 bases, with 16 bases between the two germline ends. This CDR3 contains 15 residues. The CDR3 region has the DNA TGTGCCAGCAAAAGGGGGAATGGGCGTAATGAAAAACTGTTTTTT. Its protein is CASKRGNGRNEKLFF.

In regard to this clonotype: Just one base apart from a much larger clone, this may be a read error. Because the CDR3 is missing its conserved closing phenylalanine or tryptophan, this is likely a read error. V gene TRBV30 combines with J gene TRBJ1-5; maybe TRBD1 (5 bases). CDR3 length equals 14 residues. CDR1 is GTSNPN and CDR2 is SVGIG in the germline V gene (reference sequence). Trimming took off 0 bases at V and 5 bases at J, with 11 bases between the two ends. The CDR3 DNA reads TGTGCCTGGAGTGTACGGGGCAGCTATCAGCCCCAGCATTCT. Translated, it gives CAWSVRGSYQPQHS.

This clonotype was counted only a few times. This chain links TRBV5-6 with TRBJ1-2, with D possibly matching TRBD1 (6 bases). Germline CDR1 reads SGHDT; CDR2 reads YYEEEE. The CDR3 contains 16 residues. V was trimmed by 4 bases and J by 6 bases, leaving 22 bases between them. In DNA, the CDR3 is TGTGCCAGCAGCCTTGTAGGGGGGATCGGGCTGGATGGCTACACCTTC. Its translation is CASSLVGGIGLDGYTF.

This clonotype was observed once. Since a much larger clone is just one base distant, this may be a read error. The chain links TRBV6-1 to TRBJ1-2, with D unclear. CDR1 and CDR2 from the germline V gene are MNHNS and SASEGT. The CDR3 contains 13 residues. Here the CDR3 reads CASSPVLGGGHTF. CDR3 coding DNA: TGTGCCAGCAGTCCTGTCCTAGGAGGTGGCCACACCTTC.

This clonotype is a singleton in its sample. A single base separates this from a much larger clone, so it may be a read error. The V gene is TRBV20-1, the J gene TRBJ2-3; no clear D gene. Per germline, CDR1 DFQATT and CDR2 SNEGSKA (reference sequence). Trimming removed 5 bases at V and 1 base at J, with 13 bases between. CDR3 length equals 14 residues. DNA for the CDR3: TGCAGTGCTGGTACAGCGACGGGCACAGATACGCAGTATTTT. This sequence encodes CSAGTATGTDTQYF.

About this clonotype: A clone one base away is much larger, so this may be a read error. This sequence joins TRBV10-3 and TRBJ2-7; 9 bases line up with TRBD2. Germline loops: CDR1 ENHRY, CDR2 SYGVKD. CDR3 length: 14 amino acids. The CDR3 nucleotides are TGTGCCTTCAGCACATCGACTAGCGGCTACGAGCAGTACTTC. It translates to CAFSTSTSGYEQYF.

This clonotype was found many times. The rearrangement uses TRBV15 and TRBJ1-1; D gene uncertain. V shed 0 bases and J shed 6 bases, with 8 bases lying between them. Looked up from germline, CDR1 is LNHNV and CDR2 is YYDKDF (reference sequence). The CDR3 spans 13 residues. CDR3: CATSRDYTSEAFF. Written as DNA, the CDR3 is TGTGCCACCAGCAGAGACTATACCTCTGAAGCTTTCTTT.

This clonotype has ten or more counts. The chain links TRBV5-6 to TRBJ1-2; D gene unclear. The V end lost 1 base, the J end lost 4 bases, and 8 bases lay between the germline ends. The CDR3 spans 13 residues. The germline V gene has CDR1 SGHDT and CDR2 YYEEEE. The CDR3 loop is CASSLFQFYGYTF. The DNA for the CDR3 is TGTGCCAGCAGCTTGTTTCAGTTCTATGGCTACACCTTC. The variable domain in full, completed from reference TRBV5-6 and TRBJ1-2, reads DAGVTQSPTHLIKTRGQQVTLRCSPKSGHDTVSWYQQALGQGPQFIFQYYEEEERQRGNFPDRFSGHQFPNYSSELNVNALLLGDSALYLCASSLFQFYGYTFGSGTRLTVV.

Concerning this clonotype: A much larger clone differs from this one at a single base, so this may be a read error. The rearrangement links TRBV12-3 or TRBV12-4 to TRBJ1-5, with D unclear. Trimming took 3 bases from V and 6 from J, leaving 18 bases between them. The CDR3 length is 16 residues. CDR3 residues: CASSFTSQVSGQPQHF. The CDR3 nucleotides are TGTGCCAGCAGTTTCACCTCCCAGGTGAGCGGTCAGCCCCAGCATTTT.

The CDR3 spells CASSEMGQGGKLFF. CDR3 nucleotides: TGTGCCAGCAGTGAGATGGGACAGGGGGGAAAACTGTTTTTT. The chain employs TRBV6-1 and TRBJ1-4; 11 positions agree with TRBD1. This CDR3 is 14 amino acids long. From germline, CDR1 is MNHNS and CDR2 SASEGT. V was pared by 3 bases and J by 10 bases, with 4 bases of the junction left unmatched.

The V call is TRBV6-1, the J call TRBJ2-5, with TRBD2 matching 9 bases. Trimming took 3 bases from V and 9 from J; bases not matched to a gene: 11. The CDR3 has 15 amino acids. Germline V gene sequence: CDR1 MNHNS, CDR2 SASEGT. The CDR3 reads CASSDTLFAGGPQYF. The CDR3 coding sequence is TGTGCCAGCAGTGATACCCTCTTTGCGGGGGGGCCCCAGTACTTC.

This clonotype was found many times. V and J are TRBV6-1 and TRBJ2-7; D is uncertain. Germline V CDR1 and CDR2: MNHNS, SASEGT. The CDR3 sequence is 10 residues long. V lost 0 bases, J lost 6 bases, and 0 bases lay in between. CDR3 region: CASSEAEQYF. CDR3 DNA: TGTGCCAGCAGTGAAGCCGAGCAGTACTTC.

Points on this clonotype: At one of its ends the junction is not consistent with the germline gene, which may arise from a read error. The rearrangement joins TRBV7-8 to TRBJ2-3; 7 bases line up with TRBD1. CDR1 is SGHVS and CDR2 is FQNEAQ in the germline V gene. This CDR3 has 17 amino acids. The CDR3: CASSLRATGIGTDTLYF. CDR3 nucleotides: TGTGCCAGCAGCCTAAGGGCGACAGGGATAGGCACAGATACGCTGTATTTT.

The sample holds many counts of this clonotype. V usage is TRBV19 and J usage is TRBJ1-2, with D perhaps matching TRBD1 (5 bases). Trimming removed 5 bases from V and 0 bases from J, with 13 bases in between. Per germline, CDR1 LNHDA and CDR2 SQIVND (reference sequence). CDR3 length equals 15 residues. The CDR3 spells CASSDEGITNYGYTF. The CDR3 DNA reads as TGTGCCAGTAGTGATGAGGGGATAACTAACTATGGCTACACCTTC. The variable domain in full, completed from reference TRBV19 and TRBJ1-2, reads DGGITQSPKYLFRKEGQNVTLSCEQNLNHDAMYWYRQDPGQGLRLIYYSQIVNDFQKGDIAEGYSVSREKKESFPLTVTSAQKNPTAFYLCASSDEGITNYGYTFGSGTRLTVV.

In this sample, this clonotype turned up a few times. The chain combines TRBV11-3 with TRBJ1-6; no definite D call. This CDR3 contains 15 residues. Trimming took off 5 bases at V and 10 bases at J, with 18 bases between the two ends. Per germline, CDR1 SGHNT and CDR2 YENEEA. CDR3 DNA: TGTGCCAGCAGCCCCCGCAGCCCTCCTGGATCACCCCTCCACTTT. Translating it yields CASSPRSPPGSPLHF.

This clonotype has a handful of counts. V gene TRBV30 combines with J gene TRBJ2-3; D perhaps matches TRBD1 (6 bases). CDR3 length equals 11 residues. Germline assignment: CDR1 GTSNPN and CDR2 SVGIG (reference sequence). The V and J ends lost 5 bases and 7 bases respectively, with 10 bases between them. This CDR3 is CAWSDRNTQYF. The CDR3 region has the DNA TGTGCCTGGTCAGACAGGAATACGCAGTATTTT.

This clonotype was picked up a small number of times. Just one base apart from a much larger clone, this may be a read error. This chain's CDR3 is CASSMRDMAQTLLNQPQHF. For the CDR3, the DNA is TGTGCCAGTAGTATGAGGGACATGGCTCAAACCCTTCTCAATCAGCCCCAGCATTTT. The V gene is TRBV19, the J gene TRBJ1-5; tentatively, D is TRBD1 (6 bases). V lost 3 bases and J lost 3, with 24 bases in between. There are 19 residues in the CDR3. The V gene's germline CDR1 is LNHDA and CDR2 SQIVND (reference sequence).

This clonotype was seen repeatedly, ten times or more. V gene TRBV28 combines with J gene TRBJ1-2; D unresolved. There are 11 residues in the CDR3. V dropped 6 bases and J dropped 8 bases, with 10 bases sitting between them. Germline V CDR1 and CDR2: MDHEN, SYDVKM. In DNA form, the CDR3 reads TGTGCCAGCAGGACCGTTTTGGGCTACACCTTC. Its protein is CASRTVLGYTF.

This sequence joins TRBV7-9 and TRBJ2-1; D possibly corresponds to TRBD2 (6 bases). Trimming removed 7 bases at V and 10 bases at J, with 11 bases between. Germline V gene lookup returns CDR1 SEHNR and CDR2 FQNEAQ (reference sequence). The CDR3 loop spans 11 amino acids. CDR3 loop: CASTSREEQFF. CDR3 DNA sequence: TGTGCCAGCACGAGCCGGGAGGAGCAGTTCTTC.

This clonotype has at least ten counts. J is TRBJ2-1 and V is TRBV12-5; the D is unclear. Germline V CDR1 and CDR2: LGHNT, FRNRAP. CDR3 length equals 12 residues. The germline V and J ends were trimmed by 2 bases and 8 bases, with 7 bases remaining between them. The DNA for the CDR3 is TGTGCTAGTGGTTTGTCCCCGTATGAGCAGTTCTTC. This sequence encodes CASGLSPYEQFF.

About this clonotype: A read error may explain this, as a much larger clone is one base away. This CDR3 is CATSDPSTDTQYF. The DNA of the CDR3 is TGTGCCACCAGTGATCCCTCCACAGATACGCAGTATTTT. The J gene is TRBJ2-3, the V gene TRBV24-1; D gene unclear. The germline V gene encodes CDR1 KGHDR and CDR2 SFDVKD. This CDR3 is built from 13 residues. V was cut by 3 bases and J by 2 bases, with 5 bases left in between.

This chain links TRBV2 with TRBJ2-1; a possible D gene is TRBD1 (5 bases). CDR1 and CDR2 (germline): SNHLY, FYNNEI. Trimming stripped 8 bases from V and 7 bases from J, with 18 bases between. The CDR3 loop spans 14 amino acids. The CDR3 loop is CASGNQGHRNEQFF. The DNA for the CDR3 is TGTGCCAGCGGGAACCAGGGCCATAGGAATGAGCAGTTCTTC.